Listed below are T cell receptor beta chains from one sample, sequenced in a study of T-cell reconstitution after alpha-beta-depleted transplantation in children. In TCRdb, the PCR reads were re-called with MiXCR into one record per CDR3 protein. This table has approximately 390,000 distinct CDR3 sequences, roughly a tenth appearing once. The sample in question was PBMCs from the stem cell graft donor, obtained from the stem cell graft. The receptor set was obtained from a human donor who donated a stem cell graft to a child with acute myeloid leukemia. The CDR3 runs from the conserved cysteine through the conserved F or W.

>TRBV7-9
CASSRGLWNEQFF
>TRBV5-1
CASSGGTALHEKLFF
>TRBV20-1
CSVRTGGVDTQYF
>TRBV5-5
CASSFGGRDYGYTF
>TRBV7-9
CASSSPPGQGMNTEAFF
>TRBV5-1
CASRQQGSSYNEQFF
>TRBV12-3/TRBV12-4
CASTPGTGGTEAFF
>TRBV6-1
CASSGGGTGTNQPQHF
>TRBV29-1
CSVEVVASTDTQYF
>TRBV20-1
CSASRPRAYNEQFF
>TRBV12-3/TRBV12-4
CASSSTTELGYGYTF
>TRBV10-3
CAISDQGRMNTEAFF
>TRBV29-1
CRTTRGNEQFF
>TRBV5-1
CASSFQGVTDTQYF
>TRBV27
CASSTNPGQGVSYEQYF
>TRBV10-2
CASSDLGGRVTGELFF
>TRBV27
CASSFHHTDTQYF
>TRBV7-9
CASSLAAGDQETQYF
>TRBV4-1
CASSQTARGLDEQFF
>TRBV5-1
CASSVRVLYNEQFF
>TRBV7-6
CASSTGLAITDTQYF
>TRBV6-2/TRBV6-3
CASSYAQEKPGPSTDTQYF
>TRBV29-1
CSVAGFSTYEQYF
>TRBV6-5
CASNHLDASAVNEQFF
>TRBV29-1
CSVGLGDGYTF
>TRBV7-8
CASSPGTGRGNEQFF
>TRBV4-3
CASSPYPGQGAPYGYTF
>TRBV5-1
CASSTAALNTEAFF
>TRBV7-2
CASSINRGEQYF
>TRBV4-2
CASSLWTSGNPGELFF
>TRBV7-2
CASSLRGLRNEQFF
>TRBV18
CASSPSGNEKLFF
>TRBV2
CASSPDIGEAFF
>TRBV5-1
CASSLGGAGIAKNIQYF
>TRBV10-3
CAISESTGTGQETQYF
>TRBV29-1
CSVFDGTEAFF
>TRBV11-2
CASSLERTSGSRSIYEQYF
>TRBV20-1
CSARATSVNNEQFF
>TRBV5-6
CASSQEVTQYF
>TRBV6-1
CASSATGTGAILGYEQYF
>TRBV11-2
CASSLYFVTAGGSSEQYF
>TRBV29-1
CSVAGTAPLRPTF
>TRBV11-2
CASSSTAHYGYTF
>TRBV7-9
CASSLAPQGSLHEQFF
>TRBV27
CASSLRAGAQRPDTQYF
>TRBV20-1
CSARGNSYNEQFF
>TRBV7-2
CASSYKTATGGRYEQYF
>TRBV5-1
CASSLGDRTSTDTQYF
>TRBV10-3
CAIAETGSGANVLTF
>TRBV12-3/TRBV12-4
CASSRVGGYTF
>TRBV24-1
CASKEGYSGNTIYF
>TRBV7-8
CASSLVGILTVQETQYF